This T cell receptor (beta chain) was sequenced in a study of blood T cell repertoires in COVID-19. Study in general: Researchers got acute and convalescent COVID-19 samples from the United States, Italy and Spain. PBMCs, B-cell-depleted T cells, or T cells provided the cDNA or gDNA that made up the material.

Trimming took 6 bases from V and 2 from J, leaving 11 bases between them. Germline V lookup: CDR1 MNHEY, CDR2 SVGAGI. CDR3 length equals 13 residues. Original data processing: Reference gene primer amplification yielded estimated nucleated cell counts. TCRdb's table, derived via immunoSEQ multiplex PCR, lists solely in-frame clones and lacks some. That table gives V, J and clone size, and the DNA gave D and trimming. The sample yields about 100,000 clones, approximately 84% seen once. The specimen was peripheral blood. The TCR comes from a man aged 55-75 years with acute or convalescent COVID-19. This chain links TRBV6-5 with TRBJ2-7, with D maybe TRBD2 (5 bases). The CDR3 nucleotides are TGTGCCAGCAGGCCCGGGGTCGCCTACGAGCAGTACTTC. Translation gives CASRPGVAYEQYF.